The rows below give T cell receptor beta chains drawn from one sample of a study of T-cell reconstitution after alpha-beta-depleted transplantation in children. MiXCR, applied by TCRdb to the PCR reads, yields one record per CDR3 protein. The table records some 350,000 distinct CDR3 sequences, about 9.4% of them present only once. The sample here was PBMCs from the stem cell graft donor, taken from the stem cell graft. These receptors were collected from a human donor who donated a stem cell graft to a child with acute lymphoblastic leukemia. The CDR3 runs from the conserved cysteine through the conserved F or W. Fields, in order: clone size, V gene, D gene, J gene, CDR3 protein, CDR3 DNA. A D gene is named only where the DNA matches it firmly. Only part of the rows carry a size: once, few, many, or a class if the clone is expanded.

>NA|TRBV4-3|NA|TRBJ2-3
CASSQDNGGTQYF
TGCGCCAGCAGCCAAGATAATGGGGGAACGCAGTATTTT
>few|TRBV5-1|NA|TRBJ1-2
CASSPGTWGIGYTF
TGCGCCAGCAGCCCCGGGACATGGGGCATCGGCTACACCTTC
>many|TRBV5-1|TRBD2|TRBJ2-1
CASKTSGRINEQFF
TGCGCCAGCAAGACTAGCGGGAGAATTAATGAGCAGTTCTTC
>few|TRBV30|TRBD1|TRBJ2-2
CAWLDRVDTGELFF
TGTGCCTGGCTGGACAGGGTGGATACCGGGGAGCTGTTTTTT
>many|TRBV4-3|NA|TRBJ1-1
CASSPQRASEAFF
TGCGCCAGCAGCCCCCAGCGGGCCTCTGAAGCTTTCTTT
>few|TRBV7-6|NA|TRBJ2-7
CASSSRYRGEGWYF
TGTGCCAGCAGCTCCCGTTACCGGGGCGAGGGTTGGTACTTC
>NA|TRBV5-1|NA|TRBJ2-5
CASNLAGEKGTQYF
TGCGCCAGCAACTTGGCCGGGGAGAAGGGGACCCAGTACTTC
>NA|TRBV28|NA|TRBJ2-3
CASRPPQGSTDTQYF
TGTGCCAGCAGGCCTCCACAGGGTAGCACAGATACGCAGTATTTT
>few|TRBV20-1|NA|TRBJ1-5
CSARGGGPNPQHF
TGCAGTGCTAGAGGGGGCGGACCGAATCCCCAGCATTTT
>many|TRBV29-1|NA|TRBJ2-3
CSALVRGDTDTQYF
TGCAGCGCCCTTGTTCGGGGTGACACAGATACGCAGTATTTT
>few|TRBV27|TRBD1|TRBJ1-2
CASSLSPRDSHYGYTF
TGTGCCAGCAGTTTATCTCCCCGGGACAGCCACTATGGCTACACCTTC
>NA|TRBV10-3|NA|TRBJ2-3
CAISEPKGLLVADTQYF
TGTGCCATCAGTGAGCCAAAAGGACTGCTAGTCGCAGATACGCAGTATTTT
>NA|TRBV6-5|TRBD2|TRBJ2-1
CASSTSGGIYNEQFF
TGTGCCAGCAGTACTAGCGGGGGAATATACAATGAGCAGTTCTTC
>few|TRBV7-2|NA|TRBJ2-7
CASSLTWAGANSYEQYF
TGTGCCAGCAGCTTAACCTGGGCCGGGGCGAACTCCTACGAGCAGTACTTC
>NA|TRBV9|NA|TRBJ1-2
CASSGENGYTF
TGTGCCAGCAGCGGAGAGAATGGCTACACCTTC
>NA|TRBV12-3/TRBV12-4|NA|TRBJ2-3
CASSFALDLASTDTQYF
TGTGCCAGCAGTTTTGCTCTCGACCTTGCTAGCACAGATACGCAGTATTTT
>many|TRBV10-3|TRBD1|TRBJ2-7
CAISEVRGQGYHEQYF
TGTGCCATCAGTGAAGTGAGGGGACAGGGTTACCACGAGCAGTACTTC
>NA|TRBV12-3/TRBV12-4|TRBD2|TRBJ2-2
CASSLASGIYTGELFF
TGTGCCAGCAGTTTAGCGAGCGGGATCTACACCGGGGAGCTGTTTTTT
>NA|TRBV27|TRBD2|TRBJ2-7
CASSLSVGEGYEQYF
TGTGCCAGCAGTTTATCTGTGGGGGAGGGCTACGAGCAGTACTTC
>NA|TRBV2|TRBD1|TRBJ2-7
CASSAGQGFNYEQYF
TGTGCCAGCAGTGCCGGACAGGGGTTTAACTACGAGCAGTACTTC
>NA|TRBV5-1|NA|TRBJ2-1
CASSSGPIPGGNNEQFF
TGCGCCAGCAGCTCCGGACCTATACCAGGTGGTAACAATGAGCAGTTCTTC
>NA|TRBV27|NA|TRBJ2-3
CASSFSAGYTDTQYF
TGTGCCAGCAGTTTTTCGGCAGGGTACACAGATACGCAGTATTTT
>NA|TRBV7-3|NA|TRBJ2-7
CASSLLVPSSYEQYF
TGTGCCAGCAGCTTACTTGTGCCCAGCTCCTACGAGCAGTACTTC
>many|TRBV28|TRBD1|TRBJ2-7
CASRGGQVGYEQYF
TGTGCCAGCAGGGGGGGACAGGTAGGCTACGAGCAGTACTTC